A selection of T cell receptor beta chains follows, all from one sample in a study of control samples from healthy donors and cancer patients. Some clones are missing from TCRdb's copy, which holds only in-frame ones; the method was immunoSEQ multiplex PCR. The sample lists 100,000 to 150,000 clones, roughly 92% seen once, with around 0.6% in the top ten. Material for sequencing was PBMCs. Receptors originate from a man older than 75 with head and neck cancer. CDR3s include the opening cysteine and the closing phenylalanine or tryptophan. A D gene is named only where the DNA matches it firmly. Rows may omit the clone size; those that give it use once, few, many or a size class.

>.|TRBV6-5|TRBJ2-7|.
CASRIQGSYEQYF
TGTGCCAGCAGGATTCAGGGTTCCTACGAGCAGTACTTC
>.|TRBV25-1|TRBJ1-4|.
CASSDHGTVNEKLFF
TGTGCCAGCAGTGATCACGGGACGGTTAATGAAAAACTGTTTTTT
>.|TRBV10-3|TRBJ2-1|once
CAISGRQEWYNEQFF
TGTGCCATCAGTGGACGACAGGAGTGGTACAATGAGCAGTTCTTC
>TRBD1|TRBV7-8|TRBJ2-5|.
CASGPAGQGEEETQYF
TGTGCCAGCGGCCCCGCAGGACAGGGAGAAGAAGAGACCCAGTACTTC
>.|TRBV27|TRBJ2-7|.
CASSFGQSRTYEQYF
TGTGCCAGCAGTTTTGGGCAAAGTCGGACCTACGAGCAGTACTTC
>.|TRBV18|TRBJ2-4|.
CASSPSIAKNIQYF
TGTGCCAGCTCACCGAGTATAGCCAAAAACATTCAGTACTTC
>.|TRBV7-2|TRBJ1-3|.
CASSFGGSSGNTIYF
TGTGCCAGCAGCTTCGGCGGAAGCTCTGGAAACACCATATATTTT
>.|TRBV21-1|TRBJ2-2|.
CASSKVEGLPNTGELFF
TGTGCCAGCAGCAAAGTCGAGGGACTACCGAACACCGGGGAGCTGTTTTTT
>.|TRBV14|TRBJ2-1|.
CASSRMSGTFSSYNEQFF
TGTGCCAGCAGCCGCATGTCCGGGACTTTCAGCTCCTACAATGAGCAGTTCTTC
>.|TRBV9|TRBJ1-5|.
CASSPTSGYQPQHF
TGTGCCAGCAGCCCGACCTCAGGGTATCAGCCCCAGCATTTT
>TRBD2|TRBV27|TRBJ2-6|.
CASKTVGGGRAGANVLTF
TGTGCCAGCAAGACTGTAGGCGGGGGAAGGGCTGGGGCCAACGTCCTGACTTTC
>TRBD1|TRBV18|TRBJ1-5|once
CASSGTGGSNQPQHF
TGTGCCAGCTCGGGGACAGGGGGAAGCAATCAGCCCCAGCATTTT
>TRBD2|TRBV15|TRBJ2-1|.
CATSRRWTSGAYNEQFF
TGTGCCACCAGCAGAAGATGGACTAGCGGGGCCTACAATGAGCAGTTCTTC
>TRBD1|TRBV5-1|TRBJ2-1|once
CASSLGTVINEQFF
TGCGCCAGCAGCCTAGGGACAGTTATCAATGAGCAGTTCTTC
>.|TRBV5-1|TRBJ2-5|.
CASSLELGPQETQYF
TGCGCCAGCAGCTTGGAACTAGGGCCGCAAGAGACCCAGTACTTC
>TRBD1|TRBV2|TRBJ2-7|.
CASSRQGRDYEQYF
TGTGCCAGCAGTCGACAGGGTAGGGACTACGAGCAGTACTTC
>TRBD1|TRBV29-1|TRBJ1-1|.
CSVSGTGRQGTEAFF
TGCAGCGTTTCTGGGACAGGGCGGCAGGGGACTGAAGCTTTCTTT
>TRBD1|TRBV7-8|TRBJ1-4|.
CASSFSRTGFNEKLFF
TGTGCCAGCAGCTTCTCGCGGACAGGGTTTAATGAAAAACTGTTTTTT
>.|TRBV5-1|TRBJ2-3|.
CASSLDRATDTQYF
TGCGCCAGCAGCTTGGACCGGGCGACAGATACGCAGTATTTT
>.|TRBV4-1|TRBJ1-1|.
CASSLGTMNTEAFF
TGCGCCAGCAGCCTCGGGACAATGAACACTGAAGCTTTCTTT
>.|TRBV10-3|TRBJ1-1|.
CATRTRRAAVGTEAFF
TGTGCCACCCGCACGCGTAGGGCAGCCGTAGGGACTGAAGCTTTCTTT
>.|TRBV11-3|TRBJ1-6|.
CASSLDSQNSPLHF
TGTGCCAGCAGCTTAGACAGCCAGAATTCACCCCTCCACTTT
>.|TRBV7-9|TRBJ2-3|.
CASSLSSTDTQYF
TGTGCCAGCAGCCTTTCCTCGACAGATACGCAGTATTTT
>TRBD1|TRBV5-5|TRBJ2-5|.
CASSLLQGMETQYF
TGTGCCAGCAGCTTGCTACAGGGGATGGAGACCCAGTACTTC
>.|TRBV25-1|TRBJ1-3|.
CASSESMGAIDTIYF
TGTGCCAGCAGTGAGTCCATGGGGGCCATAGACACCATATATTTT
>TRBD1|TRBV10-3|TRBJ1-1|.
CAISDRGPGNTEAFF
TGTGCCATCAGTGACAGGGGGCCAGGGAACACTGAAGCTTTCTTT
>.|TRBV6-5|TRBJ1-1|.
CASSRGAGTEAFF
TGTGCCAGCAGTAGGGGCGCCGGGACTGAAGCTTTCTTT
>TRBD1|TRBV3-1/TRBV3-2|TRBJ1-1|.
CASSQRGQVTEAFF
TGTGCCAGCAGCCAGAGAGGACAGGTAACTGAAGCTTTCTTT
>.|TRBV5-1|TRBJ1-1|.
CASSSGTVRGYTEAFF
TGCGCCAGCAGCTCCGGGACGGTCCGAGGATACACTGAAGCTTTCTTT
>.|TRBV28|TRBJ2-3|.
CASSLTGSSTDTQYF
TGTGCCAGCAGTCTAACAGGCTCTAGCACAGATACGCAGTATTTT
>.|TRBV3-1/TRBV3-2|TRBJ2-7|.
CASSQEGTLKLFKFYEQYF
TGTGCCAGCAGCCAAGAAGGCACACTTAAACTATTCAAATTCTACGAGCAGTACTTC
>.|TRBV9|TRBJ1-1|.
CASGGGPLNTEAFF
TGTGCCAGCGGGGGCGGGCCCCTTAACACTGAAGCTTTCTTT
>.|TRBV7-2|TRBJ2-7|.
CASSFRDSYEQYF
TGTGCCAGCAGCTTCAGGGATTCCTACGAGCAGTACTTC
>.|TRBV30|TRBJ1-5|.
CAWSSLQSRQPQHF
TGTGCCTGGAGTTCTTTACAGTCGAGGCAGCCCCAGCATTTT
>.|TRBV5-6|TRBJ2-1|.
CASSFRVPYFRGPYNEQFF
TGTGCCAGCAGCTTCCGTGTCCCCTATTTCCGGGGCCCCTACAATGAGCAGTTCTTC
>.|TRBV25-1|TRBJ1-1|once
CASSELGSREAFF
TGTGCCAGCAGTGAATTGGGCTCCCGGGAGGCTTTCTTT
>TRBD1|TRBV7-7|TRBJ2-3|.
CASSLDGTGGGDTQYF
TGTGCCAGCAGCTTAGATGGGACAGGGGGAGGAGATACGCAGTATTTT
>.|TRBV2|TRBJ1-1|.
CASIRSRPGDTEAFF
TGTGCCAGCATAAGGTCTCGCCCTGGGGACACTGAAGCTTTCTTT
>TRBD2|TRBV5-1|TRBJ2-7|.
CASRLQREEIYEQYF
TGCGCCAGCAGACTGCAGCGGGAGGAGATCTACGAGCAGTACTTC
>TRBD1|TRBV19|TRBJ1-1|.
CASTAQGAGEAFF
TGTGCCAGTACCGCACAGGGGGCTGGTGAAGCTTTCTTT
>.|TRBV27|TRBJ1-1|.
CASTRKSESRIRDEAFF
TGTGCCAGCACTCGGAAGTCAGAGTCCCGAATCCGCGATGAAGCTTTCTTT
>.|TRBV30|TRBJ2-7|.
CAWSRYNWGSGEQYF
TGTGCCTGGAGCCGATATAACTGGGGCAGCGGCGAGCAGTACTTC
>TRBD1|TRBV14|TRBJ2-7|.
CASSQTGQGWVYEQYF
TGTGCCAGCAGCCAGACGGGACAGGGGTGGGTATACGAGCAGTACTTC
>TRBD1|TRBV23-1|TRBJ2-2|once
CASSPMQGAQKTGELFF
TGCGCCAGCAGTCCTATGCAGGGGGCGCAGAAAACCGGGGAGCTGTTTTTT
>.|TRBV11-2|TRBJ1-5|.
CASSSYSNQPQHF
TGTGCCAGCAGCTCCTACAGCAATCAGCCCCAGCATTTT
>.|TRBV5-4|TRBJ1-1|few
CASTFPGGTEAFF
TGTGCCAGCACCTTTCCGGGCGGTACTGAAGCTTTCTTT
>.|TRBV24-1|TRBJ1-2|.
CATSAGYGYTF
TGTGCCACCAGTGCGGGATATGGCTACACCTTC
>TRBD1|TRBV2|TRBJ1-1|few
CASGQGENTEAFF
TGTGCCAGTGGACAGGGGGAGAACACTGAAGCTTTCTTT
>.|TRBV5-4|TRBJ2-3|.
CASLVRGTDTQYF
TGTGCCAGTCTGGTGAGGGGCACAGATACGCAGTATTTT
>.|TRBV3-1/TRBV3-2|TRBJ2-7|.
CASSQRPSSYEQYF
TGTGCCAGCAGCCAAAGACCGAGTAGCTACGAGCAGTACTTC
>TRBD1|TRBV5-1|TRBJ1-4|.
CASSLGGGEKLFF
TGCGCCAGCAGCTTGGGAGGGGGCGAAAAACTGTTTTTT
>.|TRBV7-2|TRBJ2-2|once
CASSFILVSTGELFF
TGTGCCAGCAGCTTTATTTTAGTCAGCACCGGGGAGCTGTTTTTT
>.|TRBV12-3/TRBV12-4|TRBJ2-5|.
CASSFDRQETQYF
TGTGCCAGCAGTTTTGACAGACAAGAGACCCAGTACTTC